This T cell receptor beta chain was obtained from a study of blood T cells in healthy people across ages. Study-wide results and caveats: Aged donors had fewer naive CD4+ cells and lower diversity than long-lived donors.

CDR3 size: 15 residues. Trimming removed 7 bases from V and 0 bases from J, with 12 bases in between. The germline V gene has CDR1 SEHNR and CDR2 FQNEAQ (reference sequence). A second PCR of about 6 to 12 cycles used a sample-barcoded 5' primer and a J-beta primer mix. TCRdb used MiXCR to reprocess the 5' RACE reads, holding one entry per CDR3 protein. The profile covers 540,000 or so distinct CDR3 sequences, with 27% appearing a single time and approximately 18% taken by the ten largest. There are a few counts of this clonotype. Its specificity is unknown. The sequence came from a woman aged 70-85 years in good health. Material for sequencing was blood. The rearrangement uses TRBV7-9 and TRBJ1-4; D is possibly TRBD1 (6 bases). CDR3 nucleotides: TGTGCCAGCAACGGACAGACCGCAACTAATGAAAAACTGTTTTTT. This gives the protein CASNGQTATNEKLFF.